The clone carrying this TCR beta chain was recorded a few times. This sample is drawn from a study of blood T cells in healthy people across ages. The CDR3 is 16 residues long. Germline CDR1 LNHNV, CDR2 YYDKDF (reference sequence). Trimming pared 0 bases from V and 5 bases from J, leaving 16 bases between. Alongside a J-beta primer mix, a sample-barcoded 5' primer served in a second PCR lasting about 7 to 12 cycles. TCRdb reprocessed the 5' RACE reads via MiXCR and lists one record per CDR3 protein. The sample consists of some 700,000 distinct CDR3 sequences, approximately 43% of them appearing once. This TCR was recovered from a woman aged 55-70 years in good health. V usage is TRBV15 and J usage is TRBJ2-5; tentative D call: TRBD1 (5 bases). Sequenced: blood. Written as DNA, the CDR3 is TGTGCCACCAGCAGAGATGGTAGTAGGGGTGTGGAGACCCAGTACTTC. This sequence encodes CATSRDGSRGVETQYF.